This T cell receptor (beta chain) was found in a study of OX40 agonist ivuxolimab in advanced cancers. Data came from immunoSEQ multiplex PCR; TCRdb stores just in-frame clones and leaves some out. The data contain tens of thousands of clones, 75% to 95% of them singletons. The TCR sequence derives from an adult with an advanced solid tumor such as melanoma, head and neck, liver or kidney cancer. The starting material was CD4+ or CD8+ T cells sorted from blood, obtained in a trial of the OX40 agonist ivuxolimab.

The CDR3, as DNA: TGTGCCTGGATAGGAGGCTCTGGGGCCAACGTCCTGACTTTC. This encodes CAWIGGSGANVLTF. The chain links TRBV30 to TRBJ2-6, with a possible D match to TRBD2 (5 bases). This CDR3 has 14 amino acids. V was trimmed by 4 bases and J by 0 bases, leaving 7 bases between them. CDR1 is GTSNPN and CDR2 is SVGIG in the germline V gene (reference sequence).